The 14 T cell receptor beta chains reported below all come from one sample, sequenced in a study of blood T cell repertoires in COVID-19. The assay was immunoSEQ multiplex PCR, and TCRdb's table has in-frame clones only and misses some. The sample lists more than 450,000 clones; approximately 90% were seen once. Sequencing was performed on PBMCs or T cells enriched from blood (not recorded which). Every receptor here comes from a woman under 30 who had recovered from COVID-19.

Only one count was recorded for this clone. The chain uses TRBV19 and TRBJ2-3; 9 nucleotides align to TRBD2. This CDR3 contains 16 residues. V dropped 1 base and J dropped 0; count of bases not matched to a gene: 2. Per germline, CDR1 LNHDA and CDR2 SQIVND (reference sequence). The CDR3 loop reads CASSIGLAGSTDTQYF. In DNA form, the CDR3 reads TGTGCCAGTAGTATAGGGCTAGCGGGGAGCACAGATACGCAGTATTTT.

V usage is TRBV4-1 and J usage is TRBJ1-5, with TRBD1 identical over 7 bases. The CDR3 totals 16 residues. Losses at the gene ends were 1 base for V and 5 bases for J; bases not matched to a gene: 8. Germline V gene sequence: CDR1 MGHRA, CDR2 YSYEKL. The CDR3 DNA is TGCGCCAGCAGCCAAGTTTATCCGACAGGGTATCAGCCCCAGCATTTT. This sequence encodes CASSQVYPTGYQPQHF.

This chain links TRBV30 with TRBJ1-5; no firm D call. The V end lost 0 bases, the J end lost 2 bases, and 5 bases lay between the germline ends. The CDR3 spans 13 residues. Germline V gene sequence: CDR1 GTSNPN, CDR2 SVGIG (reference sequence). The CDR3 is CAWSVAGNQPQHF. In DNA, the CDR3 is TGTGCCTGGAGTGTGGCAGGCAATCAGCCCCAGCATTTT. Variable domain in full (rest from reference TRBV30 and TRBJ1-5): SQTIHQWPATLVQPVGSPLSLECTVEGTSNPNLYWYRQAAGRGLQLLFYSVGIGQISSEVPQNLSASRPQDRQFILSSKKLLLSDSGFYLCAWSVAGNQPQHFGDGTRLSIL.

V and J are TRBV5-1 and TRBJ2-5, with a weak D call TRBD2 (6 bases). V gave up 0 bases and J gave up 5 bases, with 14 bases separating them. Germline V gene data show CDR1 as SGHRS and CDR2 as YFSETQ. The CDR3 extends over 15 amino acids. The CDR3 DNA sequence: TGCGCCAGCAGCTTGGGGTCTTTTGGGGGGGAGACCCAGTACTTC. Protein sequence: CASSLGSFGGETQYF.

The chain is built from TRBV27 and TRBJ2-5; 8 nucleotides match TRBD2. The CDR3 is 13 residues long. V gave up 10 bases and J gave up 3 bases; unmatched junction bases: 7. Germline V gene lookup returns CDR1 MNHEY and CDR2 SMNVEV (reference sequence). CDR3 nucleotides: TGTGCCAACCCGGGGGGGCCTAAAGAGACCCAGTACTTC. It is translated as CANPGGPKETQYF.

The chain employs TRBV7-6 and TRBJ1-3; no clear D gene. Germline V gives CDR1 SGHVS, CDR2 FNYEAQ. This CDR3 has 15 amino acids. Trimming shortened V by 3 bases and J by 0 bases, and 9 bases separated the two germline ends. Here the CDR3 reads CASSLSQVSGNTIYF. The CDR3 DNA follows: TGTGCCAGCAGCTTGAGTCAGGTCTCTGGAAACACCATATATTTT. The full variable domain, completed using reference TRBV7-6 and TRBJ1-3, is GAGVSQSPRYKVTKRGQDVALRCDPISGHVSLYWYRQALGQGPEFLTYFNYEAQQDKSGLPNDRFSAERPEGSISTLTIQRTEQRDSAMYRCASSLSQVSGNTIYFGEGSWLTVV.

The CDR3 DNA sequence: TGTGCCAGCGGGCAGGGGGGTATTCACACCGGGGAGCTGTTTTTT. It specifies CASGQGGIHTGELFF. This sequence joins TRBV5-4 and TRBJ2-2; perhaps TRBD1 as D (7 bases). V lost 7 bases to trimming and J lost 3 bases, with 16 bases between them. CDR1 SGHNT and CDR2 YYREEE come from the germline V gene (reference sequence). The CDR3 sequence is 15 residues long. Looking up the rest from reference TRBV5-4 and TRBJ2-2 gives the full variable domain: ETGVTQSPTHLIKTRGQQVTLRCSSQSGHNTVSWYQQALGQGPQFIFQYYREEENGRGNFPPRFSGLQFPNYSSELNVNALELDDSALYLCASGQGGIHTGELFFGEGSRLTVL.

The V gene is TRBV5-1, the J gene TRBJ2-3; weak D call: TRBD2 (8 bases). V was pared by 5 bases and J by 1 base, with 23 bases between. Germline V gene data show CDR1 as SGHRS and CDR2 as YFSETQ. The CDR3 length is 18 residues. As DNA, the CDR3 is TGCGCCAGCAGGTCGACAGGGCGGGGGGCAGCCCGCACAGATACGCAGTATTTT. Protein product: CASRSTGRGAARTDTQYF.

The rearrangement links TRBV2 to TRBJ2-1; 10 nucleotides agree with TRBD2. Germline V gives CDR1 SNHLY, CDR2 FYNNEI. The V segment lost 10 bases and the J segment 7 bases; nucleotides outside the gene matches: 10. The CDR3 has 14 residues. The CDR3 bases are TGTGCCAACTTTATTAGCGGGGGGACTAATGAGCAGTTCTTC. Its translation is CANFISGGTNEQFF. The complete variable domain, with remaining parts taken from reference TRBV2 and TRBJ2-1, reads EPEVTQTPSHQVTQMGQEVILRCVPISNHLYFYWYRQILGQKVEFLVSFYNNEISEKSEIFDDQFSVERPDGSNFTLKIRSTKLEDSAMYFCANFISGGTNEQFFGPGTRLTVL.

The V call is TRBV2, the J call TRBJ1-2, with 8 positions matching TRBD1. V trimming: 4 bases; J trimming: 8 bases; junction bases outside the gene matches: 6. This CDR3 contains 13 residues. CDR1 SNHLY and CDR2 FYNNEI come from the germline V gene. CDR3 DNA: TGTGCCAGCAGTGTGTCAGGGGGCAGGGGCTACACCTTC. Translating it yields CASSVSGGRGYTF.

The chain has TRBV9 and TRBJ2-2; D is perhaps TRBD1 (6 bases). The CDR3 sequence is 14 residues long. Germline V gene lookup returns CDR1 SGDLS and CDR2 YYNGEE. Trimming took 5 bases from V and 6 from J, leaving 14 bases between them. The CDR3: CASSQQGKAGELFF. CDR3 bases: TGTGCCAGCAGTCAACAGGGAAAGGCCGGGGAGCTGTTTTTT.

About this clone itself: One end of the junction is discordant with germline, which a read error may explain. For the CDR3, the DNA is TGTGCTAGCAGTCGATCTCCGGTAGCGGAGGGAGAGACCCAGTACTTC. This translates into CASSRSPVAEGETQYF. V and J are TRBV7-7 and TRBJ2-5; D is perhaps TRBD2 (6 bases). The germline gives CDR1 SSHAT, CDR2 FNYEAQ (reference sequence). This CDR3 has 16 residues.

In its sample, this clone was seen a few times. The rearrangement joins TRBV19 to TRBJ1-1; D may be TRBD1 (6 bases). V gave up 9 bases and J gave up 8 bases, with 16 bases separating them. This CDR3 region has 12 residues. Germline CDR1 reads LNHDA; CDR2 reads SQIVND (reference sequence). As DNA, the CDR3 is TGTGCCAGCGGCTACGTGGACAGCGAAGCTTTCTTT. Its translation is CASGYVDSEAFF.

CDR3 sequence (DNA): TGTGCCAGTAGCCTCGGGGAAGGGGACTATCAGCCCCAGCATTTT. Protein product: CASSLGEGDYQPQHF. The V and J genes are TRBV19 and TRBJ1-5, with D perhaps TRBD1 (5 bases). Germline V gives CDR1 LNHDA, CDR2 SQIVND (reference sequence). The CDR3 is 15 residues long. The germline V and J ends were trimmed by 6 bases and 5 bases, with 17 bases remaining between them.